This T cell receptor beta chain comes out of a study of CD4 T cells in relation to SARS-CoV-2 and coronaviruses. Study overall: PBMCs were cultured with antigen for around nine days before TCR beta sequencing. Negative control cultures got HIV-1 Nef peptides or no peptide.

The germline V gene has CDR1 ENHRY and CDR2 SYGVKD. Trimming left V 10 bases short and J 5 bases short, with 17 bases between. The length of the CDR3 is 14 residues. Sequencing used immunoSEQ multiplex PCR; TCRdb keeps in-frame clones, though not all of them. The table shows over 20,000 clones, with roughly four fifths occurring only once. As regards this clone: What it recognizes is unknown.

The unexposed donors gave CD4+ T cells in about 2011-2019, prior to COVID-19. The cells were cultured for 10 days before CD4+ T cells were isolated. Approximately 1.9 million PBMCs per well were cultured with approximately 10 IU/ml IL-2. Sequencing was carried out using CD4+ T cells from PBMCs, cultured in vitro. V is TRBV10-3 and J is TRBJ1-4; D remains ambiguous. The clonotype originates from a human donor in good health. CDR3 loop: CATQDPEGNEKLFF. In DNA form, the CDR3 reads TGTGCCACCCAGGACCCGGAGGGAAATGAAAAACTGTTTTTT.